This record covers a single T cell receptor (beta chain). As yet, its antigen is unknown. Both 60 Vbeta primers and 13 Jbeta primers went into the PCR. Sequencing used immunoSEQ multiplex PCR; TCRdb keeps in-frame clones, though not all of them. The profile shows under 200,000 clones, around 85% of them singletons. The data were obtained in a study of cytomegalovirus exposure and HLA in healthy donors. Study outcomes and limitations: In most subjects, TCR beta sequences reportedly gave accurate predictions of HLA-A and HLA-B alleles.

Trimming cost V 6 bases and J 9 bases, with 15 bases left between them. Germline V gene lookup returns CDR1 SNHLY and CDR2 FYNNEI. The CDR3 runs 14 residues. Sequencing used PBMCs. The genes are TRBV2 and TRBJ1-6, with D perhaps TRBD1 (5 bases). The TCR sequence derives from a woman in her 50s in good health and CMV-seronegative. This CDR3 reads CASSAGPYRSPLHF. The CDR3 DNA sequence: TGTGCCAGCAGCGCAGGGCCCTATCGTTCACCCCTCCACTTT.